The sequence of this T cell receptor beta chain was determined in a study of CD8 T cells in ankylosing spondylitis. The CDR3 contains 13 residues. Germline CDR1 SQVTM, CDR2 ANQGSEA. V was shortened by 4 bases and J by 0 bases, with 7 bases between the two germline ends. This clonotype was picked up a small number of times. The antigen is not known. Overall study results and limits: As for the disease-linked clones, they showed a CD8+ phenotype and occurred at relatively low frequencies in peripheral blood. In ankylosing spondylitis blood, a motif of 7 to 9 highly homologous TCR beta variants appeared characteristic.

Libraries of TCR beta came from quantitative 5'-RACE with molecular barcodes. In TCRdb, the 5' RACE reads were re-called with MiXCR into one record per CDR3 protein. The sample contains around 94,000 distinct CDR3 sequences, about 9% of which appear only once. This sequence originates from a male donor with ankylosing spondylitis. Input material: blood, either unsorted or a sorted T cell fraction (not recorded which). This chain uses TRBV29-1 with TRBJ1-3; no clear D gene. The CDR3 region is CSVGQDSGNTIYF. In DNA, the CDR3 is TGCAGCGTTGGGCAGGACTCTGGAAACACCATATATTTT.